This T cell receptor beta chain emerged from a study of shared clonotypes between healthy human individuals. Germline CDR1 and CDR2: MDHEN and SYDVKM. Trimming shortened V by 4 bases and J by 3 bases, and 13 bases separated the two germline ends. This CDR3 region has 14 residues. CD45RO-negative cells were positively selected for CCR7, leaving out terminally differentiated effector memory CD45RA+ cells. Only in-frame clones appear in the TCRdb table, and some are missing; sequencing was by immunoSEQ multiplex PCR. Of about 2 million clones in the sample, about 95% are singletons; the top ten hold about 1.1%.

Sequenced material: naive CD8+ T cells sorted from blood. The clonotype originates from a man between 18 and 35 years old in good health. This chain joins TRBV28 and TRBJ2-7; possible D gene TRBD1, 6 bases. The CDR3 DNA reads as TGTGCCAGCAGTTCACGGACAGTATACTACGAGCAGTACTTC. Encoded protein: CASSSRTVYYEQYF.